Each of the 30 T cell receptor beta chains below was sequenced from the same sample in a study of T cells expressing NK-cell markers. From its re-call of the 5' RACE reads, TCRdb lists each CDR3 protein once, without DNA. The sample totals over 350,000 distinct CDR3 sequences; its top ten clones hold roughly a tenth. Sequencing input: blood T cells: a sorted CD56 or NKG2C T cell subset, CD4+ or CD8+ T cells, or bulk PBMC T cells (not recorded which). The receptors stem from a woman aged 45-65 years in good health.

The V call is TRBV5-5, the J call TRBJ1-2. From germline, CDR1 is SGHKS and CDR2 YYEKEE (reference sequence). The CDR3 is 11 residues long. The CDR3 loop is CASSDNRGYTF.

The chain links TRBV5-1 to TRBJ2-1; TCRdb reports TRBD1, a call that lacks DNA to check it against. The CDR3 extends over 15 amino acids. The germline V gene encodes CDR1 SGHRS and CDR2 YFSETQ. The chain's CDR3 is CASSPRTRMVNEQFF.

CDR3 sequence: CSVVFWELRQETQYF. The chain links TRBV29-1 to TRBJ2-5; the TRBD2 assignment by TCRdb is unverifiable without DNA. The germline CDR1 and CDR2 sequences are SQVTM and ANQGSEA. CDR3 length: 15 residues.

J is TRBJ1-4 and V is TRBV5-5; TCRdb's D call of TRBD1 is untestable without DNA. This CDR3 contains 15 residues. CDR1 is SGHKS and CDR2 is YYEKEE in the germline V gene (reference sequence). CDR3 sequence: CASRQTDATNEKLFF.

The rearrangement joins TRBV20-1 to TRBJ1-5; TCRdb designates TRBD1, a call that cannot be tested without DNA. This CDR3 has 21 amino acids. Germline loops: CDR1 DFQATT, CDR2 SNEGSKA (reference sequence). CDR3 protein: CSARERFSETGQQFSNQPQHF.

The chain uses TRBV20-1 and TRBJ1-1; the D call from TCRdb, TRBD1, cannot be confirmed without DNA. This CDR3 comprises 15 residues. CDR1 and CDR2 from the germline V gene are DFQATT and SNEGSKA (reference sequence). The CDR3 protein is CSAPLTGTGVTEAFF.

The V gene is TRBV27, the J gene TRBJ1-1. This CDR3 contains 16 residues. The germline V gene encodes CDR1 MNHEY and CDR2 SMNVEV (reference sequence). The CDR3 region is CASSSAIGQWNTEAFF.

The chain joins TRBV12-3 or TRBV12-4 to TRBJ1-1; without DNA, the TCRdb call of TRBD1 cannot be checked. CDR3 size: 13 residues. The chain's CDR3 is CASHLAGATEAFF.

The rearrangement uses TRBV12-3 or TRBV12-4 and TRBJ1-3. This CDR3 is 13 amino acids long. This chain's CDR3 is CASSFSLRNTIYF.

The genes are TRBV7-2 and TRBJ1-2; as DNA is missing, the TRBD1 call by TCRdb cannot be tested. From germline, CDR1 is SGHTA and CDR2 FQGNSA. CDR3 length: 13 amino acids. CDR3: CASSVDRNYGYTF.

The V and J genes are TRBV12-3 or TRBV12-4 and TRBJ1-5; TCRdb picks TRBD1, but there is no DNA to check that call. The CDR3 consists of 14 residues. The CDR3 loop is CASSLKGGGQPQHF.

This chain joins TRBV29-1 and TRBJ2-1. CDR3 length equals 14 residues. Germline lookup yields CDR1 SQVTM and CDR2 ANQGSEA. The CDR3 loop is CSVEPFGTSQGQFF.

The J gene is TRBJ2-1, the V gene TRBV10-2. The CDR3 consists of 14 residues. The germline CDR1 and CDR2 sequences are WSHSY and SAAADI. The CDR3 loop is CASSELLGYNEQFF.

The chain carries TRBV20-1 and TRBJ2-1; TCRdb's D gene call, TRBD2, goes unchecked for lack of DNA. The germline gives CDR1 DFQATT, CDR2 SNEGSKA (reference sequence). There are 14 residues in the CDR3. The CDR3: CSGAASGYYNEQFF.

The genes are TRBV9 and TRBJ1-5. The germline gives CDR1 SGDLS, CDR2 YYNGEE. The CDR3 length is 13 residues. The CDR3 here is CASSISFNQPQHF. Full variable domain (rest looked up from reference TRBV9 and TRBJ1-5): DSGVTQTPKHLITATGQRVTLRCSPRSGDLSVYWYQQSLDQGLQFLIQYYNGEERAKGNILERFSAQQFPDLHSELNLSSLELGDSALYFCASSISFNQPQHFGDGTRLSIL.

V is TRBV7-9 and J is TRBJ2-1; TCRdb's D call of TRBD1 is untestable without DNA. Germline CDR1 SEHNR, CDR2 FQNEAQ (reference sequence). The CDR3 runs to 15 residues. This CDR3 is CASSPPGHPLNEQFF.

The gene calls are TRBV10-1 and TRBJ2-7; the D call of TRBD2 rests on TCRdb alone, since no DNA is present to check it. This CDR3 has 14 amino acids. Germline V gives CDR1 WNHNN, CDR2 SYGVQD (reference sequence). CDR3 protein: CAQPRTPKIYEQYF.

The genes are TRBV20-1 and TRBJ2-3; TCRdb returns TRBD1, unconfirmable since there is no DNA. The CDR3 totals 15 residues. Germline values: CDR1 DFQATT, CDR2 SNEGSKA (reference sequence). CDR3 loop: CSAAWGRTSTDTQYF.

The V and J genes are TRBV20-1 and TRBJ2-5; TCRdb's D call, TRBD1, is unchecked because there is no DNA. Germline lookup yields CDR1 DFQATT and CDR2 SNEGSKA (reference sequence). This CDR3 comprises 13 residues. CDR3 amino acids: CSASEGGRETQYF.

The chain carries TRBV11-3 and TRBJ2-2. CDR1 is SGHNT and CDR2 is YENEEA in the germline V gene. The CDR3 has 15 residues. CDR3 residues: CASSRINLNTGELFF.

The V call is TRBV20-1, the J call TRBJ2-3; without DNA, the TCRdb call of TRBD2 cannot be checked. CDR1 is DFQATT and CDR2 is SNEGSKA in the germline V gene (reference sequence). CDR3 size: 15 residues. The CDR3 loop reads CSAPAEAGAVVTQYF.

The chain links TRBV14 to TRBJ1-4; TCRdb returns TRBD1, unconfirmable since there is no DNA. The CDR3 consists of 17 residues. Germline V gene sequence: CDR1 SGHDN, CDR2 FVKESK. CDR3 region: CASSQRPAGATNEKLFF.

The rearrangement joins TRBV7-9 to TRBJ2-1; TCRdb reports TRBD1, a call that lacks DNA to check it against. Per germline, CDR1 SEHNR and CDR2 FQNEAQ (reference sequence). The CDR3 loop spans 14 amino acids. This CDR3 is CASSPGQYYNEQFF. The complete variable domain, with remaining parts taken from reference TRBV7-9 and TRBJ2-1, reads DTGVSQNPRHKITKRGQNVTFRCDPISEHNRLYWYRQTLGQGPEFLTYFQNEAQLEKSRLLSDRFSAERPKGSFSTLEIQRTEQGDSAMYLCASSPGQYYNEQFFGPGTRLTVL.

V usage is TRBV29-1 and J usage is TRBJ1-2. From germline, CDR1 is SQVTM and CDR2 ANQGSEA. The CDR3 totals 12 residues. CDR3: CSVDRTDYGYTF.

V and J are TRBV24-1 and TRBJ2-5; TCRdb indicates TRBD1, and absent DNA this call remains unverified. CDR1 and CDR2 (germline): KGHDR, SFDVKD. This CDR3 is built from 13 residues. CDR3 sequence: CATSDSPAETQYF.

The chain links TRBV29-1 to TRBJ1-4. The length of the CDR3 is 12 residues. Germline lookup yields CDR1 SQVTM and CDR2 ANQGSEA. The CDR3 sequence is CSVKLKAEKLFF.

The CDR3 region is CASSLGSGGAGELFF. The rearrangement links TRBV11-3 to TRBJ2-2; lacking DNA, the TRBD1 call made by TCRdb goes unchecked. This CDR3 contains 15 residues. The germline V gene has CDR1 SGHNT and CDR2 YENEEA.

The chain uses TRBV10-3 and TRBJ2-5; the D gene TCRdb calls, TRBD1, cannot be checked with no DNA. Germline CDR1 and CDR2: ENHRY and SYGVKD. CDR3 length: 14 residues. The chain's CDR3 is CAISWEGGGETQYF.

This chain joins TRBV4-1 and TRBJ2-2; TCRdb designates TRBD2, a call that cannot be tested without DNA. Germline V lookup: CDR1 MGHRA, CDR2 YSYEKL. This CDR3 spans 17 amino acids. CDR3: CASSQDVASGRARELFF.

V gene TRBV25-1 combines with J gene TRBJ2-1; TCRdb names TRBD2, which stays unverified in the absence of DNA. The CDR3 sequence is 16 residues long. The V gene's germline CDR1 is MGHDK and CDR2 SYGVNS. The CDR3 spells CASSESGLAGGSEQFF.